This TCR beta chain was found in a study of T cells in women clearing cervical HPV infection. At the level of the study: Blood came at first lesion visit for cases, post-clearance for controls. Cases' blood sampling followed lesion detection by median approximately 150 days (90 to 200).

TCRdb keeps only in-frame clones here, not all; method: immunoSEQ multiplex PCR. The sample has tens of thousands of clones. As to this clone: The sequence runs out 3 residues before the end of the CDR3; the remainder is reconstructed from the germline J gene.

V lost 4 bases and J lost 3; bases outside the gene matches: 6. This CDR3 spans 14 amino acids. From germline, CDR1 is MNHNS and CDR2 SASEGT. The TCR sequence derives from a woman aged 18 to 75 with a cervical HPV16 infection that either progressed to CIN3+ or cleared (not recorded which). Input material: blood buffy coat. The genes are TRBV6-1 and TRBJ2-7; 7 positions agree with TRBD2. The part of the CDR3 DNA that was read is TGTGCCAGCAGTGTAGGACTAGGGAACTACGAG. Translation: CASSVGLGNYE. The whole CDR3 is CASSVGLGNYEQYF.